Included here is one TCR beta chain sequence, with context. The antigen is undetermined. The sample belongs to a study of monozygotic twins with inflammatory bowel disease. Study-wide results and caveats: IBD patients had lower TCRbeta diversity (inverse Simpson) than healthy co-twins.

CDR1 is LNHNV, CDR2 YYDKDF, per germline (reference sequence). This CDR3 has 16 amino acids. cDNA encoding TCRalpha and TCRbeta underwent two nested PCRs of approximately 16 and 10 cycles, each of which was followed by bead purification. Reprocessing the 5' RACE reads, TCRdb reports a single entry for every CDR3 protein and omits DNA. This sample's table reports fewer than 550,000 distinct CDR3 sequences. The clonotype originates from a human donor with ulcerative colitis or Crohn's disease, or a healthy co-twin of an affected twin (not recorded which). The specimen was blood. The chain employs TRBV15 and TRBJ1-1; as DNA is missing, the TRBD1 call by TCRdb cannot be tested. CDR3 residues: CATSRDKTATSTEAFF.